The clone carrying this T cell receptor (beta chain) occurred once. Germline CDR1 reads LGHDT; CDR2 reads YNNKEL (reference sequence). The CDR3 consists of 17 residues. After removal of 3 bases from V and 6 bases from J, the junction contained 12 bases not matched to a gene. The sample belongs to a study of blood T cell repertoires in COVID-19. Study-wide background: The samples span acute and convalescent COVID-19 from the United States, Italy and Spain. The cDNA or gDNA used as material had been derived from T cells, B-cell-depleted T cells, or PBMCs.

One Seattle source followed patients from active infection through their disease course. As handled by the study authors: Reference gene primer amplification gave estimated nucleated cell counts. Profiled with immunoSEQ multiplex PCR; TCRdb holds only in-frame clones, not every one. D and trimming come from the DNA, and the V and J calls and clone size come from that table. The table includes about 94,000 clones, approximately 84% detected once. Sequencing was done on a sample of peripheral blood. The chain has TRBV3-1 (or the pseudogene TRBV3-2) and TRBJ2-2, with 8 bases matching TRBD1. This TCR came from an older man with COVID-19, enrolled during active disease. CDR3 sequence reads: CASSQAGQGRRAGELFF. Written as DNA, the CDR3 is TGTGCCAGCAGCCAGGCCGGACAGGGCAGGAGGGCCGGGGAGCTGTTTTTT.